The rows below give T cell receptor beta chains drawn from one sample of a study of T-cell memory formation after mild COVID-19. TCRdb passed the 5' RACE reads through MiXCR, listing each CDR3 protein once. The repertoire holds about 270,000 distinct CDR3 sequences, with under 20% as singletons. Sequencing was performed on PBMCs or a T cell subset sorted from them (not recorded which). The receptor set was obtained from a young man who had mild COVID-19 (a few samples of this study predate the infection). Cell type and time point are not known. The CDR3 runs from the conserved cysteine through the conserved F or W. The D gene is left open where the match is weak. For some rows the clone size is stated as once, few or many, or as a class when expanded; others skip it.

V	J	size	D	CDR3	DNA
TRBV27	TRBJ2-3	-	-	CASGFSADTQYF	TGTGCCAGCGGTTTTTCGGCAGATACGCAGTATTTT
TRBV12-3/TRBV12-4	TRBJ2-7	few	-	CASSWGALSYEQYF	TGTGCCAGCAGTTGGGGGGCCCTCTCATACGAGCAGTACTTC
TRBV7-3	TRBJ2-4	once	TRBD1	CASSPRQGLENIQYF	TGTGCCAGCAGCCCTAGACAGGGTCTCGAAAACATTCAGTACTTC
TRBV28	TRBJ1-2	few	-	CATLPPAGNYGYTF	TGTGCCACCCTCCCGCCGGCAGGGAACTATGGCTACACCTTC
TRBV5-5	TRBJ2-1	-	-	CASSLESTGANEQFF	TGTGCCAGCAGCTTGGAATCTACGGGGGCGAATGAGCAGTTCTTC
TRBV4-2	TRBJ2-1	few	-	CASSQEGPGGFTEQFF	TGTGCCAGCAGCCAAGAAGGTCCGGGGGGCTTTACTGAGCAGTTCTTC
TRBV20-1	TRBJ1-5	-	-	CSARGPPNQPQHF	TGCAGTGCTAGAGGTCCCCCCAATCAGCCCCAGCATTTT
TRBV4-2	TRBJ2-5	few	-	CASGGLGETQYF	TGTGCCAGTGGGGGACTCGGGGAGACCCAGTACTTC
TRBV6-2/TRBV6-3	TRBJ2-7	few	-	CASSYSREQYF	TGTGCCAGCAGTTACTCCCGAGAGCAGTACTTC
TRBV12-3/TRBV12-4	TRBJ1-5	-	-	CASSLLGVRSNQPQHF	TGTGCCAGCAGTTTGCTAGGGGTGAGAAGCAATCAGCCCCAGCATTTT
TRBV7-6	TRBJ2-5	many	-	CASSLSGETQYF	TGTGCCAGCAGTTTATCTGGGGAGACCCAGTACTTC
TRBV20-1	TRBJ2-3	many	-	CSARDHLASSAGPYF	TGCAGTGCTAGAGATCACCTAGCGTCCTCAGCCGGTCCGTATTTT
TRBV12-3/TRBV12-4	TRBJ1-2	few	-	CAGTTGGGRYGYTF	TGTGCCGGGACCACGGGAGGGGGTCGGTATGGCTACACCTTC
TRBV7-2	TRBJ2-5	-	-	CASSLDPEETQYF	TGTGCCAGCAGCTTAGATCCGGAAGAGACCCAGTACTTC
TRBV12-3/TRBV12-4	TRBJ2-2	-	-	CASSLPPAGESQLFF	TGTGCCAGCAGTTTACCCCCCGCAGGGGAGTCCCAGCTGTTTTTT
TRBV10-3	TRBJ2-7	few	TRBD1	CAITRQGDSYEQYF	TGTGCCATCACTCGACAGGGGGACTCCTACGAGCAGTACTTC
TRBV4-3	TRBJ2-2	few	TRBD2	CASSSGLASTGELFF	TGCGCCAGCAGCTCGGGACTAGCGTCAACCGGGGAGCTGTTTTTT
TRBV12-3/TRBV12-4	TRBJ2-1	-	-	CASRTGTIYNEQFF	TGTGCCAGCAGGACCGGGACCATATACAATGAGCAGTTCTTC
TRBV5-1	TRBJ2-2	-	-	CASSDLANTGELFF	TGCGCCAGCTCGGACCTGGCGAACACCGGGGAGCTGTTTTTT
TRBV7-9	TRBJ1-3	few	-	CASSLGGNSGNTIYF	TGTGCCAGCAGCTTAGGGGGAAACTCTGGAAACACCATATATTTT
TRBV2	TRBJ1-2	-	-	CASRRMLYGYTF	TGTGCCAGCAGAAGGATGCTCTATGGCTACACCTTC
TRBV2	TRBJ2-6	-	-	CASSSRQAIYSGANVLTF	TGTGCCAGCAGTTCCCGACAGGCTATTTACTCTGGGGCCAACGTCCTGACTTTC
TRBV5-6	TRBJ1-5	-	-	CASSLGRDQPQHF	TGTGCCAGCAGCTTGGGAAGGGATCAGCCCCAGCATTTT
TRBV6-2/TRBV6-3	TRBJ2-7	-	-	CASKSRVYEQYF	TGTGCCAGCAAAAGCAGGGTCTACGAGCAGTACTTC
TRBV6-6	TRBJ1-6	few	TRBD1	CASRPGTGGSSPLHF	TGTGCCAGCAGACCCGGGACAGGGGGCTCATCACCCCTCCACTTT
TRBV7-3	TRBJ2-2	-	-	CASSPTVAGPRELFF	TGTGCCAGCAGCCCGACAGTAGCAGGGCCCCGGGAGCTGTTTTTT
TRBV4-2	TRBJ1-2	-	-	CASSQELAAPNYGYTF	TGTGCCAGCAGCCAAGAGTTGGCAGCACCTAACTATGGCTACACCTTC
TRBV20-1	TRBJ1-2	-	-	CSARDPSGLRGYTF	TGCAGTGCTAGAGATCCCAGCGGGCTGAGGGGCTACACCTTC
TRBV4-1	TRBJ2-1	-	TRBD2	CASSQGRTSGGLHEQFF	TGCGCCAGCAGCCAAGGAAGGACTAGCGGGGGACTACATGAGCAGTTCTTC
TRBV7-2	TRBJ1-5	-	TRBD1	CASSHGQGVPSHF	TGTGCCAGCAGCCATGGACAGGGTGTCCCGTCGCATTTT
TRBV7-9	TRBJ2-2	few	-	CASSLRPEVAGELFF	TGTGCCAGCAGCTTAAGGCCAGAGGTCGCCGGGGAGCTGTTTTTT
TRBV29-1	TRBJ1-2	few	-	CSVSPGQILYGYTF	TGCAGCGTTTCGCCTGGACAGATTCTTTATGGCTACACCTTC
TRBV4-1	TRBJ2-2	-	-	CASSQDRGSSTESTGELFF	TGCGCCAGCAGCCAAGATCGGGGATCTAGCACAGAAAGCACCGGGGAGCTGTTTTTT
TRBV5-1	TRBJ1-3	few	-	CASSPVGRTGHTIYF	TGCGCCAGCAGTCCGGTTGGGAGGACGGGGCACACCATATATTTT